This T cell receptor (beta chain) was recorded in a study of T cells in Graves' hyperthyroidism and ophthalmopathy. Broader study findings: Ophthalmopathy and stable hyperthyroidism were told apart by a 13 V-J model.

At least ten counts were recorded for this clonotype. Its antigen is as yet unknown. RNA transcripts yielded amplified TCR beta CDR3 regions. Researchers ran a first-round RT-PCR on the TCR CDR3 using the HTBI primer set. TCRdb independently ran MiXCR on the multiplex PCR reads; one entry per CDR3 protein. The table shows 600,000 to 650,000 distinct CDR3 sequences, with about 17% occurring only once. Germline CDR1 SGHAT, CDR2 FQNNGV. The CDR3 length is 15 residues. V lost 4 bases, J lost 4 bases, and 17 bases lay in between. V and J are TRBV11-2 and TRBJ2-7, with D possibly matching TRBD2 (6 bases). The sample was blood. The clonotype was recovered from a woman between 25 and 40 years old with Graves' hyperthyroidism. In DNA form, the CDR3 reads TGTGCCAGCAGCTACAACCGGGACTCGGTGTACGAGCAGTACTTC. Encoded protein: CASSYNRDSVYEQYF.